This paragraph reports one T cell receptor beta chain. The germline V gene has CDR1 LNHDA and CDR2 SQIVND (reference sequence). This CDR3 region has 15 residues. Unmatched junction bases numbered 9, after V lost 7 bases and J lost 6 bases. Clones were sequenced by immunoSEQ multiplex PCR, and TCRdb holds only the in-frame ones, with some missing. The data show about 38,000 clones, with about nine tenths seen just once and 0.35% to 0.45% held by the top ten. The record originates from a study of T cell changes during pregnancy in multiple sclerosis. The receptor was isolated from a female donor in good health, enrolled as a control in a pregnancy study. The sequencing used CD4+ T cells from peripheral blood mononuclear cells, collected after pregnancy. The rearrangement uses TRBV19 and TRBJ2-3; 11 positions match TRBD2. CDR3 nucleotides: TGTGCCAGTAACCATCTAGCGGGAGGTTCTGATACGCAGTATTTT. Encoded protein: CASNHLAGGSDTQYF.